Listed here are 30 T cell receptor beta chains from one sample, sequenced in a study of CD8 T cells in ankylosing spondylitis. Study-wide results and caveats: Roughly 8 highly homologous variants formed a TCR beta motif that appeared characteristic of ankylosing spondylitis blood.

TCRdb itself ran the 5' RACE reads through MiXCR, one entry per CDR3 protein. The sample holds 800,000 to 900,000 distinct CDR3 sequences, roughly 12% seen once. Antigens for these TCRs are unknown. Sequenced material: blood, either unsorted or a sorted T cell fraction (not recorded which). Receptors were obtained from a male donor with ankylosing spondylitis.

This clonotype was observed at least ten times. The CDR3 sequence is CASSGTSGNNEQFF. The DNA of the CDR3 is TGTGCCTCATCGGGGACTAGCGGTAACAATGAGCAGTTCTTC. This chain uses TRBV10-3 with TRBJ2-1; 11 bases agree with TRBD2. V was pared by 11 bases and J by 5 bases, with 8 bases of the junction left unmatched. Germline V gene data show CDR1 as ENHRY and CDR2 as SYGVKD. The CDR3 runs to 14 residues.

The chain employs TRBV12-3 or TRBV12-4 and TRBJ2-1, with no clear D. V lost 4 bases to trimming and J lost 10 bases, with 11 bases between them. The CDR3 is made up of 12 amino acids. The CDR3 coding sequence is TGTGCCAGCAGTTCGACCCGCATGGAGCAGTTCTTC. This codes for CASSSTRMEQFF.

There are a few counts of this clonotype. DNA of the CDR3: TGCAGTGCCTCCGGACCGCTCAGCACAGATACGCAGTATTTT. Protein product: CSASGPLSTDTQYF. The gene calls are TRBV20-1 and TRBJ2-3; D is unclear. Trimming pared 6 bases from V and 0 bases from J, leaving 13 bases between. The germline gives CDR1 DFQATT, CDR2 SNEGSKA (reference sequence). The CDR3 runs 14 residues.

The CDR3: CASQTLTEETQYF. The CDR3 DNA is TGTGCCAGCCAGACCTTAACAGAAGAGACCCAGTACTTC. The chain joins TRBV7-6 to TRBJ2-5; D is undetermined. Germline-derived CDR1 and CDR2 are SGHVS and FNYEAQ. Trimming pared 8 bases from V and 3 bases from J, leaving 13 bases between. The CDR3 loop spans 13 amino acids.

This clonotype was counted between two and nine times. The V call is TRBV12-3 or TRBV12-4, the J call TRBJ2-3; D uncertain. CDR3 length: 14 amino acids. Trimming left V 3 bases short and J 3 bases short, with 10 bases between. The CDR3 reads CASSFPYGTDTQYF. The CDR3 nucleotides are TGTGCCAGCAGTTTCCCTTATGGAACAGATACGCAGTATTTT.

This clonotype was found many times. This rearrangement joins TRBV28 to TRBJ2-7, with 9 bases that match TRBD2. Trimming removed 2 bases from V and 3 bases from J; junction bases left unmatched: 5. Germline CDR1 reads MDHEN; CDR2 reads SYDVKM. CDR3 length: 15 amino acids. CDR3 sequence: CASSLGAGGLYEQYF. The CDR3 nucleotides are TGTGCCAGCAGTTTAGGAGCGGGAGGCCTCTACGAGCAGTACTTC.

Many counts were recorded for this clonotype. The chain links TRBV20-1 to TRBJ1-1; D unclear. V lost 2 bases and J lost 4, with 11 bases in between. The CDR3 covers 13 residues. Germline CDR1 and CDR2: DFQATT and SNEGSKA (reference sequence). DNA for the CDR3: TGCAGTGCTAGACCCGACGGCCCCACTGAAGCTTTCTTT. Its protein product is CSARPDGPTEAFF.

The chain combines TRBV20-1 with TRBJ1-1; D is uncertain. Germline CDR1 reads DFQATT; CDR2 reads SNEGSKA (reference sequence). This CDR3 contains 13 residues. Trimming removed 0 bases at V and 5 bases at J, with 10 bases between. In nucleotides, the CDR3 is TGCAGTGCTAGAGAAGGTGGCGGGACTGAAGCTTTCTTT. This translates into CSAREGGGTEAFF.

V gene TRBV20-1 combines with J gene TRBJ2-3, with 7 bases identical to TRBD2. The CDR3 length is 11 residues. The V segment lost 5 bases and the J segment 5 bases; nucleotides outside the gene matches: 1. Germline CDR1 and CDR2: DFQATT and SNEGSKA (reference sequence). This CDR3 reads CSAVAGDTQYF. CDR3 DNA: TGCAGTGCTGTAGCGGGAGATACGCAGTATTTT.

This clonotype was seen ten or more times. The chain has TRBV7-9 and TRBJ2-3; D is undetermined. Per the germline V gene, CDR1 is SEHNR and CDR2 is FQNEAQ (reference sequence). Trimming removed 1 base at V and 8 bases at J, with 16 bases between. The CDR3 spans 15 residues. CDR3 sequence (DNA): TGTGCCAGCAGCTTAGGTCACCTCGAAAGGGTTACGCAGTATTTT. Translated, it gives CASSLGHLERVTQYF.

This clonotype was observed a handful of times. The chain carries TRBV4-2 and TRBJ1-2, with D possibly TRBD1 on 6 matching bases. This CDR3 has 15 amino acids. Germline lookup yields CDR1 LGHNA and CDR2 YNFKEQ. Trimming took off 3 bases at V and 8 bases at J, with 19 bases between the two ends. For the CDR3, the DNA is TGTGCCAGCAGCCAGAGCACAGGGTATAGGGGAGGCTACACCTTC. This translates into CASSQSTGYRGGYTF.

This clonotype occurred a few times. The chain has TRBV20-1 and TRBJ2-5, with 7 bases aligning to TRBD2. Germline loops: CDR1 DFQATT, CDR2 SNEGSKA (reference sequence). After removal of 2 bases from V and 1 base from J, the junction contained 1 base not matched to a gene. This CDR3 is 13 amino acids long. The CDR3 protein is CSARPSGQETQYF. CDR3 nucleotides: TGCAGTGCTAGACCTAGCGGCCAAGAGACCCAGTACTTC.

This clonotype was seen only a few times. The chain joins TRBV4-2 to TRBJ2-1, with 9 bases matching TRBD2. The V gene end was trimmed by 4 bases and the J gene end by 3 bases; junction bases not matched to a gene: 7. Germline V CDR1 and CDR2: LGHNA, YNFKEQ. The CDR3 is 16 amino acids. The CDR3 sequence: CASSLSGAGGYNEQFF. As DNA, the CDR3 is TGTGCCAGCAGCCTCTCAGGAGCGGGGGGCTACAATGAGCAGTTCTTC.

In its sample, this clonotype was seen many times. The chain combines TRBV5-1 with TRBJ1-2, with 8 bases lining up with TRBD1. CDR3 length: 13 amino acids. Trimming at V came to 3 bases and at J to 8 bases, leaving 6 bases not matched to a gene. In germline, CDR1 is SGHRS, CDR2 YFSETQ. CDR3 sequence reads: CASSWGTGEGYTF. DNA of the CDR3: TGCGCCAGCAGCTGGGGGACAGGAGAAGGCTACACCTTC.

This chain uses TRBV9 with TRBJ2-2; D is ambiguous. Germline CDR1 is SGDLS and CDR2 is YYNGEE. CDR3 size: 13 residues. Trimming took 3 bases from V and 3 from J, leaving 6 bases between them. CDR3: CASSASYTGELFF. CDR3 nucleotides: TGTGCCAGCAGCGCCAGTTACACCGGGGAGCTGTTTTTT.

The table lists this clonotype with many counts. A read error may produce the germline difference seen at one junction end. The chain combines TRBV7-2 with TRBJ2-1, with 10 bases identical to TRBD2. Germline loops: CDR1 SGHTA, CDR2 FQGNSA. The CDR3 has 12 residues. CDR3 sequence reads: CASSDASGSPLF. DNA of the CDR3: TGTGCCAGCAGCGATGCTAGCGGGAGTCCCCTCTTC.

This clonotype was observed at least ten times. The chain combines TRBV5-1 with TRBJ1-6; D is ambiguous. Per the germline V gene, CDR1 is SGHRS and CDR2 is YFSETQ. Trimming took 4 bases from V and 0 from J, leaving 14 bases between them. This CDR3 region has 17 residues. In DNA, the CDR3 is TGCGCCAGCAGCGTGACGCCGGCGAGCTCCTATAATTCACCCCTCCACTTT. Translated, it gives CASSVTPASSYNSPLHF.

The chain is built from TRBV4-2 and TRBJ2-7, with 8 bases identical to TRBD1. V lost 2 bases, J lost 2 bases, and 11 bases stayed unmatched. CDR1 LGHNA and CDR2 YNFKEQ come from the germline V gene. This CDR3 has 17 residues. The CDR3 DNA reads TGTGCCAGCAGCCAACTCCTTTCGACAGGGGTCCCCTACGAGCAGTACTTC. This gives the protein CASSQLLSTGVPYEQYF.

The gene calls are TRBV20-1 and TRBJ2-1; D not certain. The germline V gene has CDR1 DFQATT and CDR2 SNEGSKA (reference sequence). CDR3 size: 16 residues. The V end was cut by 5 bases, the J end by 0 bases, with 17 bases between. In DNA, the CDR3 is TGCAGTGCTGAGAGATCGGGCGAACGCTCCTACAATGAGCAGTTCTTC. Protein product: CSAERSGERSYNEQFF.

The rearrangement joins TRBV20-1 to TRBJ2-7, with D tentatively TRBD2 (6 bases). Germline V gene lookup returns CDR1 DFQATT and CDR2 SNEGSKA (reference sequence). V lost 1 base and J 0 bases, leaving 10 bases between the germline ends. The CDR3 extends over 14 amino acids. The CDR3 protein is CSARGLAFSYEQYF. CDR3 coding DNA: TGCAGTGCTAGAGGCCTAGCGTTCTCCTACGAGCAGTACTTC.

This sequence joins TRBV20-1 and TRBJ1-2; D unresolved. CDR3 length equals 14 residues. The germline V gene has CDR1 DFQATT and CDR2 SNEGSKA (reference sequence). V lost 2 bases to trimming and J lost 5 bases, with 15 bases between them. In DNA, the CDR3 is TGCAGTGCTAGAAAGTCCCGAGGCAGTTATGGCTACACCTTC. It yields the protein CSARKSRGSYGYTF.

The gene calls are TRBV5-6 and TRBJ2-3; no clear D. V was trimmed by 7 bases and J by 2 bases, leaving 5 bases between them. Germline V gene data show CDR1 as SGHDT and CDR2 as YYEEEE. CDR3 length equals 11 residues. This CDR3 is CASAVTDTQYF. Here the CDR3 DNA reads TGTGCCAGCGCAGTCACAGATACGCAGTATTTT.

V is TRBV7-2 and J is TRBJ2-1; 12 bases line up with TRBD1. The CDR3 contains 17 residues. Germline V lookup: CDR1 SGHTA, CDR2 FQGNSA. The V segment lost 0 bases and the J segment 6 bases; nucleotides outside the gene matches: 6. CDR3 DNA sequence: TGTGCCAGCAGCTTAGCGCCGGGACAGGGGGCGAGCAATGAGCAGTTCTTC. It yields the protein CASSLAPGQGASNEQFF.

This clonotype was seen a handful of times. The chain links TRBV20-1 to TRBJ1-4, with D unresolved. Germline V gene lookup returns CDR1 DFQATT and CDR2 SNEGSKA (reference sequence). The length of the CDR3 is 14 residues. V was shortened by 1 base and J by 7 bases, with 13 bases between the two germline ends. The CDR3 sequence is CSARGPLLSEKLFF. For the CDR3, the DNA is TGCAGTGCTAGAGGCCCCCTGTTGAGTGAAAAACTGTTTTTT.

The chain is built from TRBV6-1 and TRBJ2-3; D is perhaps TRBD2 (5 bases). V was trimmed by 6 bases and J by 3 bases, leaving 19 bases between them. The CDR3 extends over 16 amino acids. CDR1 and CDR2 (germline): MNHNS, SASEGT. Here the CDR3 reads CASRTNRERRTDTQYF. As DNA, the CDR3 is TGTGCCAGCAGAACCAACCGGGAACGTCGTACAGATACGCAGTATTTT.

There are a few counts of this clonotype. The J gene is TRBJ1-4, the V gene TRBV6-1; no clear D gene. CDR1 is MNHNS and CDR2 is SASEGT in the germline V gene. The V end was cut by 5 bases, the J end by 4 bases, with 11 bases between. This CDR3 is built from 14 residues. The CDR3 is CASSPDGVNEKLFF. CDR3 DNA sequence: TGTGCCAGCAGTCCTGACGGGGTTAATGAAAAACTGTTTTTT.

The table lists this clonotype with a few counts. This rearrangement joins TRBV12-3 or TRBV12-4 to TRBJ2-2; 10 bases are a match to TRBD2. The J segment lost 5 bases and the V segment lost 6 bases, leaving 6 bases of the junction unmatched. This CDR3 region has 15 residues. The CDR3 DNA reads TGTGCCAGCAGGATAGCGGGGGGCGAGACCGGGGAGCTGTTTTTT. This sequence encodes CASRIAGGETGELFF.

This clonotype was seen a handful of times. The V gene is TRBV15, the J gene TRBJ1-6; no reliable D call. Deletions cut 0 bases from V and 6 bases from J, with 6 bases between. Germline assignment: CDR1 LNHNV and CDR2 YYDKDF (reference sequence). CDR3 length equals 14 residues. This CDR3 reads CATSRDNSNSPLHF. Here the CDR3 DNA reads TGTGCCACCAGCAGAGATAACAGTAATTCACCCCTCCACTTT.

Only a few counts were recorded for this clonotype. The chain links TRBV7-2 to TRBJ2-1; D gene uncertain. V was pared by 3 bases and J by 4 bases, with 10 bases between. Germline values: CDR1 SGHTA, CDR2 FQGNSA. The CDR3 runs to 14 residues. CDR3 loop: CASSLSAEYNEQFF. The CDR3 coding sequence is TGTGCCAGCAGCTTGTCGGCGGAGTACAATGAGCAGTTCTTC.

V is TRBV6-2 or TRBV6-3 and J is TRBJ2-7; no clear D. This CDR3 has 14 residues. Germline V gives CDR1 MNHEY, CDR2 SVGEGT. Trimming shortened V by 8 bases and J by 2 bases, and 16 bases separated the two germline ends. The CDR3 sequence is CASRLPGATYEQYF. DNA of the CDR3: TGTGCCAGCCGTCTCCCCGGTGCTACCTACGAGCAGTACTTC.